This note documents a single T cell receptor (beta chain) sequence. The protocol was immunoSEQ multiplex PCR, while the TCRdb copy is restricted to in-frame clones and leaves out a portion. The sample has almost 50,000 clones; roughly 70% are singletons. Germline V lookup: CDR1 SGHDT, CDR2 YYEEEE. The CDR3 is made up of 15 amino acids. V lost 2 bases, J lost 7 bases, and 16 bases lay in between. The data originate from a study of blood T cell repertoires in COVID-19. About the study: Some COVID-19 samples were acute and others convalescent; all came from the United States, Italy and Spain. The cDNA or gDNA used as material had been derived from T cells, B-cell-depleted T cells, or PBMCs.

This sequence joins TRBV5-6 and TRBJ1-5, with D possibly being TRBD1 (5 bases). Sequencing input: peripheral blood. This TCR derives from a woman in her 70s with acute or convalescent COVID-19. The CDR3 here is CASSFRAGFGQPQHF. The CDR3 DNA reads as TGTGCCAGCAGCTTCCGTGCAGGGTTTGGACAGCCCCAGCATTTT. Supplemented by reference TRBV5-6 and TRBJ1-5, the full variable domain reads DAGVTQSPTHLIKTRGQQVTLRCSPKSGHDTVSWYQQALGQGPQFIFQYYEEEERQRGNFPDRFSGHQFPNYSSELNVNALLLGDSALYLCASSFRAGFGQPQHFGDGTRLSIL.